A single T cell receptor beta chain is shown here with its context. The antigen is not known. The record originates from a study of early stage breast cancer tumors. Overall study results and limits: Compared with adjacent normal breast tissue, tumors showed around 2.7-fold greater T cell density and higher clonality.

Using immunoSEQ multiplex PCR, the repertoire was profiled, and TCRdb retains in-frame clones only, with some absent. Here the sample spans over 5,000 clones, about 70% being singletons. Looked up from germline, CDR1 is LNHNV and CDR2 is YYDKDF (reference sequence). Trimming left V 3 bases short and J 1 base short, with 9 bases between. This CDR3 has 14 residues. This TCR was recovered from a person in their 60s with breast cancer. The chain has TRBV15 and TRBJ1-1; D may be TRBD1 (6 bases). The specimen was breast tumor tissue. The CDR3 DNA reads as TGTGCCACCAGCAGTTCAGGGGCGAACACTGAAGCTTTCTTT. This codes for CATSSSGANTEAFF.